These 5 T cell receptor beta chains originate from one sample sequenced in a study of blood T cell repertoires in COVID-19 (dated by TCRdb to the early 2020s). Libraries were prepared through the immunoSEQ multiplex PCR assay. The table comes from immuneACCESS by way of TCRdb, which keeps in-frame sequences with V and J called. Part of the clones is missing from these tables; in studies checked, under half for an unresolved V gene and the rest for unknown reasons. The sample table holds some 150,000 clones, of which around 90% were seen once. The ten largest account for approximately 2.9% of the sample. Sequenced: peripheral blood. Every receptor here comes from a man aged 60 to 69 with acute or convalescent COVID-19.

Remarks on this clone: The junction does not match germline at one end; this may be a read error. The chain links TRBV4-1 to TRBJ2-7, with 7 bases lining up with TRBD2. The CDR3 runs 12 residues. Germline loops: CDR1 MGHRA, CDR2 YSYEKL. CDR3 residues: CASSQDAGEEHF. CDR3 nucleotides: TGCGCCAGCAGCCAAGATGCGGGGGAGGAGCACTTC.

The V call is TRBV6-4, the J call TRBJ2-1; 9 bases map to TRBD2. The germline V gene encodes CDR1 MRHNA and CDR2 SNTAGT. J was trimmed by 8 bases and V by 7 bases; bases with no gene match: 12. CDR3 length equals 15 residues. CDR3 sequence reads: CASTAGRGGTYEQFF. The CDR3 DNA reads as TGTGCCAGCACCGCGGGGCGGGGGGGCACGTATGAGCAGTTCTTC.

CDR3 in amino acids: CASSLREMGTPTF. DNA of the CDR3: TGCGCCAGCAGCTTGAGGGAAATGGGGACACCCACCTTC. J is TRBJ1-2 and V is TRBV5-1; possibly TRBD1 for D (6 bases). CDR3 length equals 13 residues. Germline CDR1 reads SGHRS; CDR2 reads YFSETQ. The V and J ends lost 1 base and 13 bases respectively, with 17 bases between them.

The CDR3 loop is CASSMVGRSNSPLHF. CDR3 coding DNA: TGTGCCAGTAGTATGGTAGGGAGGTCGAATTCACCCCTCCACTTT. The V gene is TRBV19, the J gene TRBJ1-6, with D unclear. From germline, CDR1 is LNHDA and CDR2 SQIVND (reference sequence). The CDR3 runs 15 residues. V dropped 3 bases and J dropped 7 bases, with 13 bases sitting between them.

The chain has TRBV9 and TRBJ1-2; 9 bases map to TRBD1. This CDR3 is 14 amino acids long. Germline loops: CDR1 SGDLS, CDR2 YYNGEE. The J segment lost 7 bases and the V segment lost 7 bases, leaving 11 bases of the junction unmatched. CDR3 sequence reads: CASGGTGTFGGYTF. In DNA, the CDR3 is TGTGCCAGCGGGGGGACAGGGACTTTCGGTGGCTACACCTTC.